The sequence of this T cell receptor beta chain was determined in a study of neoadjuvant anti-PD-1 for oral cavity cancer. Time point meaning: after neoadjuvant nivolumab, at surgical resection. Patients had newly diagnosed, untreated stage II-IVA oral cavity squamous cell carcinoma. The patients had HPV-negative, locally advanced oral cavity squamous cell carcinoma. Blood cells were analyzed directly, without culture or expansion. PBMC libraries mostly used approximately 500 ng of input genomic DNA, with six replicates per sample. TCRdb keeps only in-frame clones here, not all; method: immunoSEQ multiplex PCR. The sample has fewer than 15,000 clones; 65% to 85% are singletons. The CDR3 spans 15 residues. V trimming: 6 bases; J trimming: 0 bases; junction bases outside the gene matches: 2. CDR1 is MNHNY, CDR2 SVGAGI, per germline (reference sequence).

This sample comprised PBMCs, obtained after nivolumab (anti-PD-1) treatment. This chain uses TRBV6-6 with TRBJ2-2; 9 bases are shared with TRBD2. This receptor was obtained from a person between 40 and 79 years old with oral cavity squamous cell carcinoma. The CDR3 DNA reads as TGTGCCAGCAGAGCTAGCGGGACGAACACCGGGGAGCTGTTTTTT. Protein: CASRASGTNTGELFF.